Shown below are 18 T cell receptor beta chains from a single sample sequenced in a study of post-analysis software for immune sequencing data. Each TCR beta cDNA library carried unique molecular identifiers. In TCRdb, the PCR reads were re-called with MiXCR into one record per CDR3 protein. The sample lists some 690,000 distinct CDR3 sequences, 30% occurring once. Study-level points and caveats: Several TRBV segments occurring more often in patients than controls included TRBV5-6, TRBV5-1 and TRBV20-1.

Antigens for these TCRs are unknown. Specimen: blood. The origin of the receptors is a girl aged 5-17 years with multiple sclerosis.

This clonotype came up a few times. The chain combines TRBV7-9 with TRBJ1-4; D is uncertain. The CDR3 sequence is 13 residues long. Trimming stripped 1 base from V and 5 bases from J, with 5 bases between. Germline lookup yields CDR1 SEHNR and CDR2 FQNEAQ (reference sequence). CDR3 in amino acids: CASSLGTNEKLFF. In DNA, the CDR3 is TGTGCCAGCAGCTTAGGGACGAATGAAAAACTGTTTTTT.

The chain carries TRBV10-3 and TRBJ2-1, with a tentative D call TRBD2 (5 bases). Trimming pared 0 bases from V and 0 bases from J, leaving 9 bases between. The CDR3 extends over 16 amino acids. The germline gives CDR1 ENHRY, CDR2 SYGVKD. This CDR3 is CAISESEDDSYNEQFF. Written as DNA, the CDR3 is TGTGCCATCAGTGAGTCGGAGGACGACTCCTACAATGAGCAGTTCTTC.

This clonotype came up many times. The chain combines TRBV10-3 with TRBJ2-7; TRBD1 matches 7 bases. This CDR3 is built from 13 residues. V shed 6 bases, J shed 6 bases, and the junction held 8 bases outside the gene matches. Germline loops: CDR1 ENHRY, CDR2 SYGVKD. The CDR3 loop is CAISGDSWGEQYF. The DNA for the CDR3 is TGTGCCATCAGCGGGGACAGTTGGGGCGAGCAGTACTTC.

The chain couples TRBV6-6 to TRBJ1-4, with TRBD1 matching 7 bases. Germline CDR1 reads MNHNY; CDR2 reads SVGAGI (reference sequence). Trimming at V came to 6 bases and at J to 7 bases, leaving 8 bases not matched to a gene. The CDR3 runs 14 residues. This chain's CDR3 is CASRNRDRPEKLFF. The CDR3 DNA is TGTGCCAGCAGAAATCGGGACAGACCTGAAAAACTGTTTTTT.

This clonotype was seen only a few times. The CDR3 sequence: CASSVGRFEQFF. Here the CDR3 DNA reads TGTGCCAGCAGCGTAGGTAGATTTGAGCAGTTCTTC. The V and J genes are TRBV9 and TRBJ2-1; D not resolved. Trimming took 0 bases from V and 9 from J, leaving 7 bases between them. The CDR3 length is 12 residues. Per germline, CDR1 SGDLS and CDR2 YYNGEE.

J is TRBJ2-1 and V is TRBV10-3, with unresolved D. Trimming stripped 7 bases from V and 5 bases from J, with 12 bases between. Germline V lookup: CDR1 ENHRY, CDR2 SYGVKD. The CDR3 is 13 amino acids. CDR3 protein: CAITRDRDNEQFF. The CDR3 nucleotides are TGTGCCATCACTAGAGACCGGGACAATGAGCAGTTCTTC.

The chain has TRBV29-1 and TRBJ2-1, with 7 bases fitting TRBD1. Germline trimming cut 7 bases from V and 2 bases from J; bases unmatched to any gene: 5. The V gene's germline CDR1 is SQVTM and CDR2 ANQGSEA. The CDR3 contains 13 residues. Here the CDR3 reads CSGDRVTYNEQFF. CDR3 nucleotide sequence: TGCAGCGGCGACAGGGTGACCTACAATGAGCAGTTCTTC.

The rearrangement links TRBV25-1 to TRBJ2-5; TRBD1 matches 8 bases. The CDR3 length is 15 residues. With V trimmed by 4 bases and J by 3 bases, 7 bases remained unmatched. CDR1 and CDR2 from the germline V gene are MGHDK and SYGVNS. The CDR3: CASSGDWGQEETQYF. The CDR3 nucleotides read TGTGCCAGCAGTGGTGATTGGGGACAGGAAGAGACCCAGTACTTC.

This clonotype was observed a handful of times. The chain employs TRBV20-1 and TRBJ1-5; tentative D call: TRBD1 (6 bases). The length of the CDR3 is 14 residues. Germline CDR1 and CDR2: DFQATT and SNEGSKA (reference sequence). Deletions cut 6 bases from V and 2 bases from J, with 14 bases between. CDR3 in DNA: TGCAGTGCCAACCGATACAGGGGCAATCAGCCCCAGCATTTT. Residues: CSANRYRGNQPQHF.

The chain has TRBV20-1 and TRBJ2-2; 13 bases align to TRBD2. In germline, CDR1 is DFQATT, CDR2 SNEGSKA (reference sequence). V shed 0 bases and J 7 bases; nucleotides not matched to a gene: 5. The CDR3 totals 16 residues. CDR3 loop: CSARDWTSGSGGELFF. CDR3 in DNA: TGCAGTGCTAGAGATTGGACTAGCGGGAGTGGCGGGGAGCTGTTTTTT.

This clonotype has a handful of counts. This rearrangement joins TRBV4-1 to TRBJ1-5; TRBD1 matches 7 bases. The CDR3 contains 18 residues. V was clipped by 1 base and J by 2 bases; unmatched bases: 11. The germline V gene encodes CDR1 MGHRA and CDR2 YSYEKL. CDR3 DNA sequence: TGCGCCAGCAGCCAAGGGTTTACAGGGGTTTTAGGCAATCAGCCCCAGCATTTT. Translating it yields CASSQGFTGVLGNQPQHF.

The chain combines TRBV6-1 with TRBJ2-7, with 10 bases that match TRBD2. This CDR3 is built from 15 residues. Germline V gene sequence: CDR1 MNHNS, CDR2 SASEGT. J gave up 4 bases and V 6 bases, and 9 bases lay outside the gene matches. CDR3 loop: CASSGGLAVFYEQYF. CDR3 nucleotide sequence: TGTGCCAGCAGCGGCGGACTAGCGGTATTTTACGAGCAGTACTTC.

The CDR3 loop reads CSVCLTGTGDTQYF. The CDR3 DNA reads TGCAGCGTCTGCTTGACAGGGACGGGAGATACGCAGTATTTT. The chain uses TRBV29-1 and TRBJ2-3, with 7 bases identical to TRBD1. With 6 bases clipped from V and 5 bases from J, the junction kept 11 bases outside the gene matches. CDR3 length equals 14 residues. Looked up from germline, CDR1 is SQVTM and CDR2 is ANQGSEA.

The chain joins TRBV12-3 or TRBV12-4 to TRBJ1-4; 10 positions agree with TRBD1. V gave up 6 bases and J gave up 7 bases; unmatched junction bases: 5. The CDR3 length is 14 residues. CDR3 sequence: CASRAGTGVEKLFF. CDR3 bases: TGTGCCAGCAGGGCCGGGACAGGGGTTGAAAAACTGTTTTTT.

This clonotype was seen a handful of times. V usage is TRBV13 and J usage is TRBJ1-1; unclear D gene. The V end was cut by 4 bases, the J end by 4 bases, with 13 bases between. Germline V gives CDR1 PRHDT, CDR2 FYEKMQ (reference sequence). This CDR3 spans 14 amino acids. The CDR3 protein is CASSYGKVSTEAFF. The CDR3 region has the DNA TGTGCCAGCAGCTACGGAAAAGTGTCCACTGAAGCTTTCTTT. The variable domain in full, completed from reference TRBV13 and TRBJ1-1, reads AAGVIQSPRHLIKEKRETATLKCYPIPRHDTVYWYQQGPGQDPQFLISFYEKMQSDKGSIPDRFSAQQFSDYHSELNMSSLELGDSALYFCASSYGKVSTEAFFGQGTRLTVV.

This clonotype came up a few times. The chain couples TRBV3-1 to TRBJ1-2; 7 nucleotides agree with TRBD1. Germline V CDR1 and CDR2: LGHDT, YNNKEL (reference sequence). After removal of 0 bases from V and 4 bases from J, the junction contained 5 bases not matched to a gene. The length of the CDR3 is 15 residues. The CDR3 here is CASSQDRGGAYGYTF. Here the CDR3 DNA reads TGTGCCAGCAGCCAAGATCGAGGGGGCGCCTATGGCTACACCTTC.

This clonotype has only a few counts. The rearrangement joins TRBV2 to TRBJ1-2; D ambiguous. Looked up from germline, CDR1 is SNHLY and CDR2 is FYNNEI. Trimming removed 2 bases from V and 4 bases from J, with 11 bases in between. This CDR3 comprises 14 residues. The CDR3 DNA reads TGTGCCAGCAGTGAACGGCGGAACCTCTATGGCTACACCTTC. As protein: CASSERRNLYGYTF.

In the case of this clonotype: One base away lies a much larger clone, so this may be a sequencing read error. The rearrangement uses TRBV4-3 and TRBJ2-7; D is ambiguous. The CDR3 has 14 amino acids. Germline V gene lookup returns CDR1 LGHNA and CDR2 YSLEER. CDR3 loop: CASSQDQGSYERYF. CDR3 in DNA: TGCGCCAGCAGCCAAGATCAAGGGTCCTACGAGCGGTACTTC.